What follows is one T cell receptor (beta chain) and its context. The method was immunoSEQ multiplex PCR; TCRdb's version includes in-frame clones alone and lacks a portion of them. The table has around 100,000 clones, around 84% seen once; the top ten hold about 2.8%. The CDR3 contains 14 residues. CDR1 and CDR2 from the germline V gene are SGHTA and FQGTGA. V was clipped by 8 bases and J by 1 base, with 14 bases between them. These data come from a study of T cell clones after liver transplantation. The sequences come from CD4+ T cells from blood, collected about 50 months after liver transplant. The chain links TRBV7-3 to TRBJ1-1; D gene ambiguous. The receptor comes from a human patient who received a liver transplant. Some T cells may be graft donor cells. CDR3 sequence: CASRKGTTNTEAFF. Here the CDR3 DNA reads TGTGCCAGCCGGAAGGGCACCACGAACACTGAAGCTTTCTTT.